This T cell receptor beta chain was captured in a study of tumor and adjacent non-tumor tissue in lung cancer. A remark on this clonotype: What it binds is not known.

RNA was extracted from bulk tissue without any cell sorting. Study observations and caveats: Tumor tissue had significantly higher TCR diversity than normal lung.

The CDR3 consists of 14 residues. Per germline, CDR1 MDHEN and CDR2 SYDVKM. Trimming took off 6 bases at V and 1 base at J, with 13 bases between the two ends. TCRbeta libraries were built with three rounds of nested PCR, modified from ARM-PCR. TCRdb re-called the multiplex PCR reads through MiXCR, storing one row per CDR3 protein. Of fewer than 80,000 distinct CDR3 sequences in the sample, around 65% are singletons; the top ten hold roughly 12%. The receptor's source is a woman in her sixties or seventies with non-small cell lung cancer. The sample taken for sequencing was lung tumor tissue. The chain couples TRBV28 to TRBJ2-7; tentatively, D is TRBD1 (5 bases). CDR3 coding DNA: TGTGCCAGCAGCCTACAGGCGTCTTCCTACGAGCAGTACTTC. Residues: CASSLQASSYEQYF. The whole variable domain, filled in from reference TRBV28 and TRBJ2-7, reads DVKVTQSSRYLVKRTGEKVFLECVQDMDHENMFWYRQDPGLGLRLIYFSYDVKMKEKGDIPEGYSVSREKKERFSLILESASTNQTSMYLCASSLQASSYEQYFGPGTRLTVT.